The T cell receptor beta chain described here comes from a study of T-cell reconstitution after alpha-beta-depleted transplantation in children. Broader study findings: There were reportedly several hundred expanded graft clones from which alpha-beta T cells came about two months after transplant. Among T cells one year after transplant, newly produced cells accounted for most counts and diversity.

As it was prepared, the TCRbeta library received unique molecular identifiers. TCRdb re-analysed the PCR reads in MiXCR, keeping a single row per CDR3 protein. The repertoire holds about a million distinct CDR3 sequences, with roughly 29% as singletons. On this clonotype itself: The antigen is undetermined.

The CDR3 has 14 amino acids. CDR1 is SGHRS and CDR2 is YFSETQ in the germline V gene. V lost 1 base, J lost 3 bases, and 11 bases lay in between. Sequencing was performed on PBMCs, mostly from graft donor cells, taken 360 days after TCRalphabeta/CD19-depleted stem cell transplant. The sequence was obtained from a boy under two years old who had a stem cell transplant for SCID, so the T cells may come from the graft donor. The chain recombines TRBV5-1 with TRBJ2-7; perhaps TRBD2 as D (5 bases). The CDR3 is CASSLHSAGYEQYF. The CDR3 region has the DNA TGCGCCAGCAGCTTGCATAGCGCGGGCTACGAGCAGTACTTC.